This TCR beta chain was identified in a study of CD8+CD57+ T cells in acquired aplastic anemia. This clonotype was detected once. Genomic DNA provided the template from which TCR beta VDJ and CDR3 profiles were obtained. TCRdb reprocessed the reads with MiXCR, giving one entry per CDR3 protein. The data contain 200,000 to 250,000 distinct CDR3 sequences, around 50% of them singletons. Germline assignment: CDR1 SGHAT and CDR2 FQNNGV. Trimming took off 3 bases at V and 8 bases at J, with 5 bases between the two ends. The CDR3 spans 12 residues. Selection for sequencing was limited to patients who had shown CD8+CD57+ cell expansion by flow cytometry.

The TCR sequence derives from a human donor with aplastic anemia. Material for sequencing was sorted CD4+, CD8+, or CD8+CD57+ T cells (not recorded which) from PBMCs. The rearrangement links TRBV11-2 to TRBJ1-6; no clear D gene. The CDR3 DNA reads TGTGCCAGCAGCTTTATTGATTCACCCCTCCACTTT. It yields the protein CASSFIDSPLHF.